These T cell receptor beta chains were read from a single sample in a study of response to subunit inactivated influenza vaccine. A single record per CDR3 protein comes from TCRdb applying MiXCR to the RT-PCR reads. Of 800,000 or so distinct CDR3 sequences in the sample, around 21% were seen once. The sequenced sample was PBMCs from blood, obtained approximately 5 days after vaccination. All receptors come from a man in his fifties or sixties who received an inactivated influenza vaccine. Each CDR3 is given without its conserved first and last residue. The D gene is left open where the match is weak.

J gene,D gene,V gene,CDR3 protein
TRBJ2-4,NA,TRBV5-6,ASSTNKGGFSENIQY
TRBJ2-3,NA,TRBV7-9,ASSPRTRSTDTQY
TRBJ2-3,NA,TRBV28,ASSFPYTPRGTDTQY
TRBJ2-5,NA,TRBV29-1,SGADGSKETQY
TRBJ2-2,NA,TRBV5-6,ASSLYGSGELF
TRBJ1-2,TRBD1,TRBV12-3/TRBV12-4,AISLQTGGLYGYT
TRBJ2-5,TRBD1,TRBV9,ASSVRDSRETQY
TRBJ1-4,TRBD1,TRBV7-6,ASSLAQGAPANEKLF
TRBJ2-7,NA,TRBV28,ASSSPPSGSYEQY
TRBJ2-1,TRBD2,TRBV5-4,ASSLGGGRRNNEQF
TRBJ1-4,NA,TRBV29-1,SVEDPGVREKLF
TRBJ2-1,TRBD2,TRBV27,ASGVLAGGNEQF
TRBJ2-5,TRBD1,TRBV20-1,SAYGQAETQY
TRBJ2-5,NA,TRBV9,ASSKGSETQY
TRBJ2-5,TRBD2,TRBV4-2,ASGFTSGRPWETQY
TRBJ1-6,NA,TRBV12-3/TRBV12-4,ASSLVGINSPLH
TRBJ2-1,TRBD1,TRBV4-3,ASSQWGQGYNEQF
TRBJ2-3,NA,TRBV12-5,ASGREASTDTQY
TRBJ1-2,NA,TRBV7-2,ASSLGTTGGYT
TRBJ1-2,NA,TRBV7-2,ASTRDLYGYT